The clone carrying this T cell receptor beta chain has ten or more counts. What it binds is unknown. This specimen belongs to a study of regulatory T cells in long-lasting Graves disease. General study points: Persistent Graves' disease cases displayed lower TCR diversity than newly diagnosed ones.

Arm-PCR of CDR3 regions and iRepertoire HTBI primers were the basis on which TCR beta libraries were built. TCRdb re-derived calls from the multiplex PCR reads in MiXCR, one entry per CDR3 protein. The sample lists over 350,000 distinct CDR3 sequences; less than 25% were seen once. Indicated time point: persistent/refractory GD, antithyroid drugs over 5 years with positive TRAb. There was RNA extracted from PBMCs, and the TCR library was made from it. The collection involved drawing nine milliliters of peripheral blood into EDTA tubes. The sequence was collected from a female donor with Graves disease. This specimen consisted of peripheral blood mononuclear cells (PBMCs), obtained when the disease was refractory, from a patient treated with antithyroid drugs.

The CDR3 bases are TGTGCCAGCAGGCCCGGGACAGGGGTTTATGGTCAGCCCCAGCATTTT. Its protein is CASRPGTGVYGQPQHF. V is TRBV6-1 and J is TRBJ1-5; 10 positions match TRBD1. Germline V gene lookup returns CDR1 MNHNS and CDR2 SASEGT. This CDR3 comprises 16 residues. The V and J ends lost 6 bases and 6 bases, in that order; junction bases with no gene match: 11.